This T cell receptor beta chain was identified during a study of blood T cells in healthy people across ages. V shed 5 bases, J shed 0 bases, and the junction held 5 bases outside the gene matches. Germline CDR1 and CDR2: MNHEY and SMNVEV (reference sequence). CDR3 length: 16 residues. Individuals who donated were healthy Caucasians from Russia aged about 6 to 90. At least 7 million PBMCs were isolated per sample. Together with a sample-barcoded 5' primer, a J-beta primer mix was included in a second PCR lasting about 7 to 11 cycles. A template-switch adaptor containing 12 random nucleotides labeled each cDNA molecule. Sequencing recovered at least 3 million CDR3-containing paired-end reads from each sample. A single record per CDR3 protein comes from TCRdb applying MiXCR to the 5' RACE reads. This table holds roughly 800,000 distinct CDR3 sequences, 58% found once.

This chain links TRBV27 with TRBJ2-7, with 12 bases identical to TRBD2. The specimen was blood. The clonotype originates from a man aged 25-45 years in good health. The CDR3 region is CASSPTGLAGSYEQYF. CDR3 coding DNA: TGTGCCAGCAGTCCCACGGGACTAGCGGGCTCCTACGAGCAGTACTTC.